A single sample is the source of the 6 T cell receptor beta chains below, sequenced in a study of blood T cell repertoires in COVID-19. Clones were sequenced by immunoSEQ multiplex PCR, and TCRdb holds only the in-frame ones, with some missing. The repertoire consists of around 270,000 clones, with about 89% occurring once and the leading ten covering around 10%. The sample taken for sequencing was peripheral blood. These receptors originate from a man in his forties who had recovered from COVID-19.

Worth noting for this clone: Other nucleotide sequences in the sample specify the same CDR3. The V call is TRBV27, the J call TRBJ1-1; D not resolved. Trimming cost V 8 bases and J 3 bases, with 13 bases left between them. Per germline, CDR1 MNHEY and CDR2 SMNVEV (reference sequence). The CDR3 sequence is 13 residues long. DNA of the CDR3: TGTGCCAGCCGCCCGGGTGGGTACACTGAAGCTTTCTTT. Protein product: CASRPGGYTEAFF.

This chain uses TRBV19 with TRBJ2-3, with 12 bases aligning to TRBD2. Germline values: CDR1 LNHDA, CDR2 SQIVND (reference sequence). Trimming cost V 5 bases and J 1 base; bases outside gene matches: 4. The CDR3 loop spans 16 amino acids. CDR3 sequence (DNA): TGTGCCAGTAGTTCTCGGACTAGCGGGGGCACAGATACGCAGTATTTT. Protein product: CASSSRTSGGTDTQYF.

The rearrangement uses TRBV7-2 and TRBJ2-3; D possibly corresponds to TRBD1 (5 bases). This CDR3 comprises 16 residues. Per germline, CDR1 SGHTA and CDR2 FQGNSA. The V and J ends lost 3 bases and 0 bases respectively, with 13 bases between them. CDR3 DNA sequence: TGTGCCAGCAGCTTCGACAGACCTTCTAGCACAGATACGCAGTATTTT. Translated, it gives CASSFDRPSSTDTQYF. The complete variable domain, with remaining parts taken from reference TRBV7-2 and TRBJ2-3, reads GAGVSQSPSNKVTEKGKDVELRCDPISGHTALYWYRQSLGQGLEFLIYFQGNSAPDKSGLPSDRFSAERTGGSVSTLTIQRTQQEDSAVYLCASSFDRPSSTDTQYFGPGTRLTVL.

The rearrangement joins TRBV6-6 to TRBJ1-1; D gene ambiguous. Deletions cut 7 bases from V and 4 bases from J, with 22 bases between. In germline, CDR1 is MNHNY, CDR2 SVGAGI (reference sequence). The length of the CDR3 is 16 residues. DNA of the CDR3: TGTGCCAGCAATCGCGGGTTAGGGAGTCTAAGCACTGAAGCTTTCTTT. Protein product: CASNRGLGSLSTEAFF.

This CDR3 is CASSRESGQGQSPLHF. CDR3 nucleotides: TGCGCCAGCAGCCGTGAATCTGGGCAGGGACAATCACCCCTCCACTTT. The chain couples TRBV5-1 to TRBJ1-6; D possibly corresponds to TRBD1 (6 bases). The V and J ends lost 4 bases and 10 bases respectively, with 21 bases between them. Germline assignment: CDR1 SGHRS and CDR2 YFSETQ. This CDR3 has 16 residues.

The V gene is TRBV4-3, the J gene TRBJ1-6, with D tentatively TRBD1 (6 bases). Germline CDR1 is LGHNA and CDR2 is YSLEER. This CDR3 spans 17 amino acids. The germline V and J ends were trimmed by 0 bases and 7 bases, with 16 bases remaining between them. CDR3 sequence reads: CASSQDLLGARNSPLHF. The CDR3, as DNA: TGCGCCAGCAGCCAAGACCTGCTGGGGGCCAGGAATTCACCCCTCCACTTT.